This T cell receptor beta chain was profiled in a study of T cell repertoires in cytomegalovirus infection (dated 2019 in TCRdb). For the study in its entirety: Alongside well-studied HLA-B-restricted epitopes, the peptide stimulations were aimed at recently identified HLA-C-restricted CMV epitopes, whose presentation resists viral immunomodulation. The HLA type of each donor mattered for the analysis, because public TCR beta signatures pointed to carriage of CMV infection along with the matching HLA type. Study-wide conclusions, independent of this receptor: The ex vivo response was dominated by HLA-C-restricted CMV-specific TCR beta clonotypes, which also provided the single most frequent clonotype in two of eight donors. Cumulative frequency of public TCR beta family members discriminated carriers of CMV infection plus the relevant HLA type in this cohort and an independent approximately 360-donor cohort.

This clonotype was counted many times. This clone's antigen is unknown. Base qualities were left out, and no much larger clone turns up one base away. Including cysteine and phenylalanine, the CDR3 has 14 amino acids. The CDR3 DNA has 42 bases and is translated from base 1. The V and J ends are trimmed by 8 bases and 5 bases, leaving 16 bases between them. Sequencing used an Illumina HiSeq 1500. Starting from the raw public reads, TCRdb applied fastp trimming at Q25, assembled clones with MiXCR and retained in-frame beta chains. Entries are consolidated by CDR3 protein sequence, retaining the most common genes and DNA. In all, the sample holds about 830,000 distinct CDR3 sequences, and 32% of those were seen once. The ten largest clones capture around 12% of the sample. The treatment or condition label of this sample denotes: in vitro stimulation with specific CMV peptide epitopes to enrich CMV-specific T cells.

The rearranged segments are TRBV12-3 or TRBV12-4 and TRBJ1-5; no D gene can be assigned with confidence. This receptor was identified in a human donor in good health (CMV status not recorded). Some clones in this sample may be carry-over from other donors' samples. This material consisted of cultured CD8+ T cells from PBMCs, taken from culture after CMV antigen stimulation. The sequenced DNA: TGTGCCAGCGCCCTTGGGCAGATAGATCAGCCCCAGCATTTT. Its protein product is CASALGQIDQPQHF.